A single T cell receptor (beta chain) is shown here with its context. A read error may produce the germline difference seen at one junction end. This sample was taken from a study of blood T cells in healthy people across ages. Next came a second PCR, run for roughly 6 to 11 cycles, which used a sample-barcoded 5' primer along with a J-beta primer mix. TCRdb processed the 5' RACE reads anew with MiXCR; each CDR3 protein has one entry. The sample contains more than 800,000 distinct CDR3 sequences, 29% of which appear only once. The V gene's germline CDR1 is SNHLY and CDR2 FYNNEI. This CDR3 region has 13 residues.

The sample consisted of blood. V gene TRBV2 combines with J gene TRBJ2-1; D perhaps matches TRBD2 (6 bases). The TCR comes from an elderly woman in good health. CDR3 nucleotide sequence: TGTGCCGGCAGTAGACGGGGGTACAATGAGCAGTTCTTC. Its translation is CAGSRRGYNEQFF. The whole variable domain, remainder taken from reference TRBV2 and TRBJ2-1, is EPEVTQTPSHQVTQMGQEVILRCVPISNHLYFYWYRQILGQKVEFLVSFYNNEISEKSEIFDDQFSVERPDGSNFTLKIRSTKLEDSAMYFCAGSRRGYNEQFFGPGTRLTVL.